The rows below give T cell receptor beta chains drawn from one sample of a study of graft-versus-host responses after intestinal transplantation. These receptors are not linked to any known antigen. Method: immunoSEQ multiplex PCR; TCRdb's copy keeps in-frame clones and lacks some. This sample carries 27,000 or so clones, 82% of them seen once, and the ten largest clones take 0.65% to 0.75%. Here the sequenced sample was unstimulated CD4+ T cells sorted from spleen or lymph node cells, taken before intestinal transplant. The source of these receptors is a human donor who received an intestinal transplant. The CDR3 runs from the conserved cysteine through the conserved F or W. A D gene is named only where the DNA matches it firmly. Expanded clones get a size class; other rows say once, few or many, or leave the size out.

clone size,D gene,CDR3 length,V gene,J gene,CDR3 DNA,CDR3 protein
-,TRBD1,14,TRBV5-4,TRBJ1-1,TGTGCCGGGGGTTCAGGGGGTAGAGGCACTGAAGCTTTCTTT,CAGGSGGRGTEAFF
-,-,15,TRBV2,TRBJ1-5,TGTGCCAGCAGTGCCGGGCAGGGACTAATCCAGCCCCAGCATTTT,CASSAGQGLIQPQHF
-,-,12,TRBV5-1,TRBJ2-3,TGCGCCAGCATGGGGGTCACAGATACGCAGTATTTT,CASMGVTDTQYF
-,TRBD2,20,TRBV4-2,TRBJ2-1,TGTGCCAGCAGCATCCGGACTAGCGGGGGGGCTCGGAGATCTTACAATGAGCAGTTCTTC,CASSIRTSGGARRSYNEQFF
-,TRBD2,18,TRBV27,TRBJ2-1,TGTGCCAGCAGTGTGACCGGGACTAGCGGGAGTCGGTACAATGAGCAGTTCTTC,CASSVTGTSGSRYNEQFF
-,-,13,TRBV7-9,TRBJ2-7,TGTGCCAGCAGCTGGGAGACATCCTACGAGCAGTACTTC,CASSWETSYEQYF
-,-,13,TRBV29-1,TRBJ1-5,TGCAGCGTGGCTACAGGGCTAGGGCAGCCCCAGCATTTT,CSVATGLGQPQHF
-,-,16,TRBV10-3,TRBJ1-6,TGTGCCATCGGCCCCCGAGGGACGGAGGGAAATTCACCCCTCCACTTT,CAIGPRGTEGNSPLHF
-,-,17,TRBV5-1,TRBJ2-2,TGCGCCAGCAGCTTGTCTCGGGCCCATAGGGACACCGGGGAGCTGTTTTTT,CASSLSRAHRDTGELFF
-,TRBD1,12,TRBV2,TRBJ2-5,TGTGCCAGAACAGGGGCAGCAGAGACCCAGTACTTC,CARTGAAETQYF
-,-,12,TRBV15,TRBJ1-2,TGTGCCACCAGTCAAGGGCTCTATGGCTACACCTTC,CATSQGLYGYTF
-,-,14,TRBV10-3,TRBJ2-2,TGTGCCATCACCCCATTTAAGGGTTCCGGGGAGCTGTTTTTT,CAITPFKGSGELFF
-,-,14,TRBV6-1,TRBJ1-2,TGTGCCAGCAGTCCGCTGACCATTAACTATGGCTACACCTTC,CASSPLTINYGYTF
-,TRBD2,16,TRBV5-1,TRBJ2-7,TGCGCCAGCAGCTTTGGGTTTAGCGGGATTTTGGACGAGCAGTACTTC,CASSFGFSGILDEQYF
-,TRBD1,15,TRBV6-6,TRBJ2-3,TGTGCCAGCACCCCTCAGGGGGCCTGGAAAGATACGCAGTATTTT,CASTPQGAWKDTQYF
once,-,16,TRBV7-9,TRBJ1-1,TGTGCCAGCAGCTTAACGGCAGGGTACATGAACACTGAAGCTTTCTTT,CASSLTAGYMNTEAFF
-,TRBD1,15,TRBV18,TRBJ1-5,TGTGCCAGCTCACCATCGACAGGGGTGGTGCAGCCCCAGCATTTT,CASSPSTGVVQPQHF
-,-,17,TRBV5-1,TRBJ1-4,TGCGCCAGCAGCTTGGACGGGCGAGGAGCAGGGGTGGAAAAACTGTTTTTT,CASSLDGRGAGVEKLFF
once,-,16,TRBV27,TRBJ2-6,TGTGCCAGCAGTAATTCAGGATTCTCTGGGGCCAACGTCCTGACTTTC,CASSNSGFSGANVLTF
-,TRBD1,15,TRBV11-2,TRBJ1-1,TGTGCCAGCAGCCCCCGGACAGGGGCCTTCACTGAAGCTTTCTTT,CASSPRTGAFTEAFF
few,TRBD2,15,TRBV18,TRBJ2-7,TGTGCCAGCTCACCACGGACTAGCGGGGTCTACGAGCAGTACTTC,CASSPRTSGVYEQYF
-,-,15,TRBV7-9,TRBJ2-3,TGTGCCAGCAGCACCCGCGTTCAACAGTCAGATACGCAGTATTTT,CASSTRVQQSDTQYF
-,TRBD1,13,TRBV7-2,TRBJ2-7,TGTGCCAGCAGCTCCTGGACAGGGTACGAGCAGTACTTC,CASSSWTGYEQYF
-,-,14,TRBV5-1,TRBJ2-1,TGCGCCAGCAGCTCGTCGAAGTCCACCAATGAGCAGTTCTTC,CASSSSKSTNEQFF
-,-,17,TRBV28,TRBJ2-6,TGTGCCAGCAGTTATAACTTCTTCGGTTCTGGGGCCAACGTCCTGACTTTC,CASSYNFFGSGANVLTF
-,-,15,TRBV7-2,TRBJ2-7,TGTGCCAGCAGCTTCGCCCGGACCCGCTCCTACGAGCAGTACTTC,CASSFARTRSYEQYF
-,-,15,TRBV27,TRBJ1-4,TGTGCCAGCAGTACCTCGGGACGGACTAATGAAAAACTGTTTTTT,CASSTSGRTNEKLFF
-,-,14,TRBV5-1,TRBJ2-3,TGCGCCAGCAGCTTGCTTGCGAACACAGATACGCAGTATTTT,CASSLLANTDTQYF
-,-,13,TRBV6-5,TRBJ1-2,TGTGCCAGCAGTTACGCGCCCGTCTATGGCTACACCTTC,CASSYAPVYGYTF
-,TRBD1,16,TRBV4-1,TRBJ1-4,TGCGCCAGCAGCCACCCTCCCAGGGGGCGCGGGGAGAAACTGTTTTTT,CASSHPPRGRGEKLFF
-,-,13,TRBV7-8,TRBJ2-1,TGTGCCAGCGGGTCTAACTCCTACAATGAGCAGTTCTTC,CASGSNSYNEQFF
-,TRBD1,14,TRBV6-5,TRBJ1-1,TGTGCCAGCAGTTACTCGACAGGGGAAACTGAAGCTTTCTTT,CASSYSTGETEAFF
-,-,13,TRBV18,TRBJ1-1,TGTGCCAGCTCACCAATAAGACAGTCTGAAGCTTTCTTT,CASSPIRQSEAFF
once,TRBD2,17,TRBV19,TRBJ2-3,TGTGCCAGTAGTCCTAAAAGACTAGCGGGGGGCGTGGATACGCAGTATTTT,CASSPKRLAGGVDTQYF
-,-,12,TRBV10-3,TRBJ2-7,TGTGCCATCAGTGGAATTATTGGCGAGCAGTACTTC,CAISGIIGEQYF
-,TRBD2,15,TRBV10-1,TRBJ2-1,TGCGCCAGCAGTGAGACTAGCGGGAGTTGGGATGAGCAGTTCTTC,CASSETSGSWDEQFF
-,-,10,TRBV6-1,TRBJ2-7,TGTGCCAGCAGTGTGGGCGAGCAGTACTTC,CASSVGEQYF
few,TRBD1,15,TRBV11-2,TRBJ1-4,TGTGCCAGCAGCGTAGGGGGACAGGGAGGTGAAAAACTGTTTTTT,CASSVGGQGGEKLFF
-,-,11,TRBV30,TRBJ1-1,TGTGCCTGGGACAAACAGGGAGAAGCTTTCTTT,CAWDKQGEAFF
-,-,16,TRBV19,TRBJ2-3,TGTGCCAGTAGTATCTATCGGACGATCGGCACAGATACGCAGTATTTT,CASSIYRTIGTDTQYF
few,-,15,TRBV19,TRBJ2-5,TGTGCCAGTAGTATAGATTGGGGGGCTAGGGGGACCCAGTACTTC,CASSIDWGARGTQYF
-,-,15,TRBV6-5,TRBJ2-7,TGTGCCAGCAGGAATTTAGGGGGAAACTCCTACGAGCAGTACTTC,CASRNLGGNSYEQYF
few,TRBD2,14,TRBV5-1,TRBJ2-3,TGCGCCAGCAGCTTGCCGGGGGGGACAGATACGCAGTATTTT,CASSLPGGTDTQYF
medium-sized,-,13,TRBV11-2,TRBJ1-2,TGTGCCAGCAGCTTAGACGCATACTATGGCTACACCTTC,CASSLDAYYGYTF
-,-,13,TRBV10-3,TRBJ2-3,TGTGCCATCAGGGACCGAGGCACAGATACGCAGTATTTT,CAIRDRGTDTQYF
-,-,12,TRBV5-1,TRBJ2-5,TGCGCCAGCAGCTTGGAGGCGGAGACCCAGTACTTC,CASSLEAETQYF
-,-,11,TRBV20-1,TRBJ1-1,TGCAGTGCTAGAGGGCACCCGGGAGCTTTCTTT,CSARGHPGAFF
-,-,16,TRBV4-1,TRBJ2-7,TGCGCCAGCAGCCAAGTCCCCATTAAAAACTCCTACGAGCAGTACTTC,CASSQVPIKNSYEQYF
-,TRBD2,22,TRBV4-1,TRBJ2-7,TGCGCCAGCAGCCAAGTTCGGGGCCAAAGGGTGGGACTAGCGGGGGATTCCTACGAGCAGTACTTC,CASSQVRGQRVGLAGDSYEQYF
-,-,16,TRBV1,TRBJ1-3,TGCACCAGCAGCCAAGCGGTATGGCCGGAAGGGGACACCATATATTTT,CTSSQAVWPEGDTIYF
few,-,14,TRBV2,TRBJ1-2,TGTGCCAGCAGTGAACAGGGTCAGGGCTATGGCTACACCTTC,CASSEQGQGYGYTF
-,-,13,TRBV2,TRBJ2-5,TGTGCCAGCAGTGAAGAGGTGGAAGAGACCCAGTACTTC,CASSEEVEETQYF
-,TRBD2,17,TRBV19,TRBJ2-1,TGTGCCAGTAGTATAGTTCCTAGCGGGAGATCCTACAATGAGCAGTTCTTC,CASSIVPSGRSYNEQFF
once,TRBD2,17,TRBV7-9,TRBJ2-2,TGTGCCAGCAGCTTAGCGCTAGCGGGAGGAAGCACCGGGGAGCTGTTTTTT,CASSLALAGGSTGELFF